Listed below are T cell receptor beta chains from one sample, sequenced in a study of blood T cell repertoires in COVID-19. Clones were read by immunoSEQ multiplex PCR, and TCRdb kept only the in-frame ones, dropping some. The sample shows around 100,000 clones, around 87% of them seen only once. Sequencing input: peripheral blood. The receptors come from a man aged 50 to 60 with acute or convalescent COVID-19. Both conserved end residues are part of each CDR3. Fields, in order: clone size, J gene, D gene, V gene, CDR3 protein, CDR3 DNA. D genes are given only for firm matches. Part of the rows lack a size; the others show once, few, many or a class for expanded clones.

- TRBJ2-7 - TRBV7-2 CASSSYPTYEQYF TGTGCCAGCAGCTCATACCCTACCTACGAGCAGTACTTC
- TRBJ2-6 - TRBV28 CASSLSGSGANVLTF TGTGCCAGCAGTTTGTCGGGCTCTGGGGCCAACGTCCTGACTTTC
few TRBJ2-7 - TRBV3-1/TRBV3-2 CASSISGENEQYF TGTGCCAGCAGTATTTCGGGAGAGAACGAGCAGTACTTC
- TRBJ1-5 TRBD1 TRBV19 CASSIKSGGQPQHF TGTGCCAGTAGTATTAAGTCAGGGGGTCAGCCCCAGCATTTT
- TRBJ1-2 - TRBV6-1 CASSDRARTYGYTF TGTGCCAGCAGTGACAGGGCACGGACCTATGGCTACACCTTC
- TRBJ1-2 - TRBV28 CASSTGSAYGYTF TGTGCCAGCAGTACAGGATCCGCCTATGGCTACACCTTC
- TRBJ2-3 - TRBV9 CASSEALLTDTQYF TGTGCCAGCTCCGAGGCGCTGCTCACAGATACGCAGTATTTT
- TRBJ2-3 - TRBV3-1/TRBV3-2 CASSQDRQSTDTQYF TGTGCCAGCAGCCAAGATCGACAGAGCACAGATACGCAGTATTTT
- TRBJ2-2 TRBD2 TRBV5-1 CASSLLAASNTGELFF TGCGCCAGCAGCTTGCTAGCGGCCTCGAACACCGGGGAGCTGTTTTTT
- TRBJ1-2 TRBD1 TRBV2 CASSPRGRRGYTF TGTGCCAGCAGTCCCAGGGGGCGTCGGGGCTACACCTTC
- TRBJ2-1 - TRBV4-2 CASSQDRQGVNEQFF TGTGCCAGCAGCCAAGACAGGCAGGGTGTAAATGAGCAGTTCTTC
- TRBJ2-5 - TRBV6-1 CASSEGRAGGTQYF TGTGCCAGCAGTGAAGGTCGAGCTGGAGGGACCCAGTACTTC
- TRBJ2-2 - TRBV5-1 CASSLGVAGTGELFF TGCGCCAGCAGCTTGGGCGTCGCGGGCACCGGGGAGCTGTTTTTT
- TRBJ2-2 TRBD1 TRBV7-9 CASSKTGLGELFF TGTGCCAGCAGCAAGACAGGGTTGGGGGAGCTGTTTTTT
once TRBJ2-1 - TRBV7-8 CASSLALGGALSYNEQFF TGTGCCAGCAGCTTAGCCCTGGGGGGGGCCCTCTCCTACAATGAGCAGTTCTTC
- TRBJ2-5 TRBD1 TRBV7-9 CASSWDRQTQYF TGTGCCAGCAGCTGGGACAGGCAGACCCAGTACTTC
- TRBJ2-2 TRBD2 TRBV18 CASSPWASGTNTGELFF TGTGCCAGCTCACCATGGGCTAGCGGGACGAACACCGGGGAGCTGTTTTTT
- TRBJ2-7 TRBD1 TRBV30 CAWRDRVTYEQYF TGTGCCTGGAGGGACAGGGTGACCTACGAGCAGTACTTC
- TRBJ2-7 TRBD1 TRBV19 CASSIITGQGYEQYF TGTGCCAGTAGTATTATTACGGGACAGGGCTACGAGCAGTACTTC
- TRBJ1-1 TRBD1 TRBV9 CASSLGTGLTEAFF TGTGCCAGCAGCCTTGGGACAGGGCTAACTGAAGCTTTCTTT
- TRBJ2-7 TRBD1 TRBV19 CASSIGDYRGGRSYEQYF TGTGCCAGTAGTATAGGAGACTACAGGGGCGGAAGATCCTACGAGCAGTACTTC
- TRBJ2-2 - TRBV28 CASYQRSFGAGELFF TGTGCCAGCTACCAACGCTCCTTCGGGGCCGGGGAGCTGTTTTTT
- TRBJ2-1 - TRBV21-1 CASSKARFQGNEQFF TGTGCCAGCAGCAAAGCGCGTTTCCAGGGCAATGAGCAGTTCTTC
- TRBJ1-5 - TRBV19 CASSLTGLEPQHF TGTGCCAGTAGTTTGACAGGCCTAGAGCCCCAGCATTTT
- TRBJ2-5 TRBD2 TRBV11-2 CASSLGTAGDLQETQYF TGTGCCAGCAGCTTAGGAACAGCGGGAGACCTACAAGAGACCCAGTACTTC
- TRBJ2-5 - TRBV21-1 CASSKAPQGGRETQYF TGTGCCAGCAGCAAAGCGCCACAGGGGGGGAGGGAGACCCAGTACTTC
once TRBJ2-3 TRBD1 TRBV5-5 CASSLNSGTASTDTQYF TGTGCCAGCAGCCTAAACAGTGGGACAGCAAGCACAGATACGCAGTATTTT
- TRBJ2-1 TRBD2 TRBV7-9 CASSPQTSGRAGSYNEQFF TGTGCCAGCAGCCCTCAGACTAGCGGGAGGGCCGGGTCCTACAATGAGCAGTTCTTC
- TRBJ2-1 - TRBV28 CATRGAMYEQFF TGTGCCACCAGGGGGGCCATGTATGAGCAGTTCTTC
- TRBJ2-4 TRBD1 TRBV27 CASSLTGTGPAKNIQYF TGTGCCAGCAGTTTAACCGGGACAGGCCCAGCCAAAAACATTCAGTACTTC
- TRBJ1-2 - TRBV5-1 CASSTNSGGSHGYTF TGCGCCAGCAGCACTAACTCGGGAGGGTCCCATGGCTACACCTTC
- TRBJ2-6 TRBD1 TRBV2 CASGTVFSGANVLTF TGTGCCAGCGGGACAGTTTTCTCTGGGGCCAACGTCCTGACTTTC
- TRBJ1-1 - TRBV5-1 CASSVGQRGGVNTEAFF TGCGCCAGCAGCGTCGGACAGCGGGGGGGCGTGAACACTGAAGCTTTCTTT
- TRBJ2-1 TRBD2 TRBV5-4 CASSMTSGRNNEQFF TGTGCCAGCAGTATGACTAGCGGGAGGAACAATGAGCAGTTCTTC
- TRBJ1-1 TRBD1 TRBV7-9 CASTLGTGAVRTEAFF TGTGCCAGCACTCTCGGGACAGGGGCGGTACGGACTGAAGCTTTCTTT
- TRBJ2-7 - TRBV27 CASSLTSYNSYEQYF TGTGCCAGCAGTTTAACTAGCTACAACTCCTACGAGCAGTACTTC